This is a list of T cell receptor beta chains from one sample in a study of regulatory T cells in long-lasting Graves disease. TCRdb used MiXCR to reprocess the multiplex PCR reads, holding one entry per CDR3 protein. The table has under 300,000 distinct CDR3 sequences, 20% to 25% seen once. The material sequenced was peripheral blood mononuclear cells (PBMCs), taken at new diagnosis, from a patient treated with antithyroid drugs. The receptor set was obtained from a female donor with Graves disease. Both conserved end residues are part of each CDR3. D genes are given only for firm matches. A clone size is listed for some rows: how often the clone was seen (once, few, many), or a class if it is expanded.

>TRBJ2-5|many|NA|TRBV2
TGTGCCAGCAGTGATACTGGGGAAGGGGAGACCCAGTACTTC
CASSDTGEGETQYF
>TRBJ2-1|few|TRBD2|TRBV24-1
TGTGCCACCAGTGATGGGGGGGGGACTAGCGGGAGTCGCTCCTACAATGAGCAGTTCTTC
CATSDGGGTSGSRSYNEQFF
>TRBJ2-5|NA|NA|TRBV5-1
TGCGCCAGCAGCACCGAGGGTGAAGAGACCCAGTACTTC
CASSTEGEETQYF
>TRBJ1-4|NA|NA|TRBV4-2
TGTGCCAGCAGCCAAGGTGGCGGCAGCCCCAGCAGACTGTTTTTT
CASSQGGGSPSRLFF
>TRBJ2-7|many|TRBD2|TRBV7-9
TGTGCCGTCGGGGAGGGAACCTACGAGCAGTACTTC
CAVGEGTYEQYF
>TRBJ2-1|many|TRBD2|TRBV20-1
TGCAGTGCCAAACGATATAGCGGGGGGTCTTACAATGAGCAGTTCTTC
CSAKRYSGGSYNEQFF
>TRBJ1-1|many|NA|TRBV2
TGTGCCAGCAGTGAACGGGTAGACAAAGCTTTCTTT
CASSERVDKAFF
>TRBJ1-2|many|NA|TRBV20-1
TGCAGTGCTAGAGGGCGGCAGAACTATGGCTACACCTTC
CSARGRQNYGYTF
>TRBJ2-7|many|TRBD2|TRBV4-1
TGCGCCAGCAGCCAAGTGTCAGCGGGGGACTATCAGCAGTACTTC
CASSQVSAGDYQQYF
>TRBJ1-2|NA|TRBD1|TRBV15
TGTGCCACCAGCGTCCAGGGGGTTGGGTCTGGCTACACCTTC
CATSVQGVGSGYTF
>TRBJ2-1|many|NA|TRBV20-1
TGCAGTGCAAGAGGGGGGGGTAACTACAATGAGCAGTTCTTC
CSARGGGNYNEQFF
>TRBJ2-2|many|NA|TRBV20-1
TGCAGTGCTAGACGCACAAGCGCCGGGGAGCTGTTTTTT
CSARRTSAGELFF
>TRBJ1-5|many|NA|TRBV6-1
TGTGCCAGCACTCGTCATAGGACTGACCTCAATCAGCCCCAGCATTTT
CASTRHRTDLNQPQHF
>TRBJ2-2|few|NA|TRBV12-5
TGTGCTAGTGGTTTCTCAACGGGCGGGGAGCTGTTTTTT
CASGFSTGGELFF
>TRBJ2-5|many|TRBD2|TRBV11-2
TGTGCCAGCAGCTTCGGTAGCGGGAGGGCCCAGCCCCAGTACTTC
CASSFGSGRAQPQYF
>TRBJ2-5|NA|NA|TRBV20-1
TGCAGTGCTGTCTCAGGGGTTGGAGAGACCCAGTACTTC
CSAVSGVGETQYF
>TRBJ2-1|NA|NA|TRBV24-1
TGTGCCACCCAGGGGCCCCACAATGAGCAGTTCTTC
CATQGPHNEQFF
>TRBJ1-2|many|NA|TRBV9
TGTGCCAGCAGCGTAATACAGGGACGTGGCTACACCTTC
CASSVIQGRGYTF
>TRBJ2-3|many|NA|TRBV10-1
TGCGCCAGCAGTGAGTCCGTAACCGCAGATACGCAGTATTTT
CASSESVTADTQYF
>TRBJ2-5|many|TRBD1|TRBV12-3/TRBV12-4
TGTGCCAGCAGTTTATGGTTCGGGACAGTCAACCAAGAGACCCAGTACTTC
CASSLWFGTVNQETQYF
>TRBJ2-5|many|TRBD2|TRBV3-1
TGTGCCAGCAGCCGACTAGCGAGGCACAAGGAGACCCAGTACTTC
CASSRLARHKETQYF
>TRBJ1-5|many|TRBD1|TRBV4-3
TGCGCCAGCAGCCAAGATGTTTTAGGGGGCGCGGGGCAGCCCCAGCATTTT
CASSQDVLGGAGQPQHF
>TRBJ2-4|many|NA|TRBV2
TGTGCCAGCAGTGTCCCCCCCGTAAAAAACATTCAGTACTTC
CASSVPPVKNIQYF
>TRBJ2-1|many|TRBD1|TRBV7-8
TGTGCCAGCAGCTTACCCCGGACAGGGAGCTCCTACAATGAGCAGTTCTTC
CASSLPRTGSSYNEQFF
>TRBJ1-1|many|NA|TRBV27
TGTGCCAGCAGACCTGGCGGCACCTGGAACACTGAAGCTTTCTTT
CASRPGGTWNTEAFF
>TRBJ2-2|many|NA|TRBV28
TGTGCCAGCAGAGAACAGGGAAGGGCCGGGGAGCTGTTTTTT
CASREQGRAGELFF
>TRBJ2-7|many|NA|TRBV28
TGTGCCAGCAGTTGGGTCGACGAGCAGTACTTC
CASSWVDEQYF
>TRBJ2-7|many|NA|TRBV2
TGTGCCAGCAGTGAAGGTGGGCGGACCTACGAGCAGTACTTC
CASSEGGRTYEQYF
>TRBJ1-5|NA|TRBD1|TRBV24-1
TGTGCCACCAGCGAACGAACAGGGGATAGCAATCAGCCCCAGCATTTT
CATSERTGDSNQPQHF
>TRBJ2-7|many|TRBD1|TRBV20-1
TGCAGTGCCTGGACAGGGGGCGACGAGCAGTACTTC
CSAWTGGDEQYF
>TRBJ2-7|many|NA|TRBV28
TGTGCCAGCAGTTTAGCTTTCTACGAGCAGTACTTC
CASSLAFYEQYF
>TRBJ2-1|NA|NA|TRBV12-3/TRBV12-4
TGTGCCAGCAGTTTCGGACCTCCTAGGGGGGAGCAGTTCTTC
CASSFGPPRGEQFF
>TRBJ2-1|many|NA|TRBV2
TGTGCCAGCAGCGTCGGGACATGGCTCGGCTACAATGAGCAGTTCTTC
CASSVGTWLGYNEQFF
>TRBJ2-7|many|NA|TRBV19
TGTGCCAGTAGTATGTATGCTACCTACGAGCAGTACTTC
CASSMYATYEQYF
>TRBJ1-5|many|TRBD1|TRBV27
TGTGCCAGCAGGACAGGGCAGTATAGCAATCAGCCCCAGCATTTT
CASRTGQYSNQPQHF
>TRBJ1-3|NA|NA|TRBV7-2
TGTGCCAGCAGCTTAATACTTGGCCAGGGAAGGGACACCATATATTTT
CASSLILGQGRDTIYF
>TRBJ2-1|NA|TRBD2|TRBV20-1
TGCAGTGCTGACCTCACTAGCGGGGGGGCCCGGAATGAGCAGTTCTTC
CSADLTSGGARNEQFF
>TRBJ2-7|many|TRBD2|TRBV7-6
TGTGCCAGCAGCTCTAGCGGGAGGGGGGAGCAGTACTTC
CASSSSGRGEQYF
>TRBJ2-3|NA|TRBD1|TRBV24-1
TGTGCCACCCGCCCGGGACAGGACACAGATACGCAGTATTTT
CATRPGQDTDTQYF
>TRBJ2-1|NA|NA|TRBV7-9
TGTGCCAGCAGCCAAAAAGGGTCAGGGGAGCAGTTCTTC
CASSQKGSGEQFF
>TRBJ2-3|many|NA|TRBV5-1
TGCGCCAGCAGCTTGGAAGCTAGGGGGGCCGCAGATACGCAGTATTTT
CASSLEARGAADTQYF
>TRBJ1-2|many|NA|TRBV2
TGTGCCAGCTCGGGAGGGGCAGCGCCTAACTATGGCTACACCTTC
CASSGGAAPNYGYTF
>TRBJ2-7|many|NA|TRBV4-3
TGCGCCAGCAGCCAAGAGCGGAGTTACGAGCAGTACTTC
CASSQERSYEQYF
>TRBJ2-3|medium-sized|TRBD1|TRBV14
TGTGCCAGCAGCCAAGAACGGACAGGGAACCCTAGCACAGATACGCAGTATTTT
CASSQERTGNPSTDTQYF
>TRBJ2-1|many|TRBD1|TRBV9
TGTGCCAGCAGCGCCCCAGGGGGTACCTACAATGAGCAGTTCTTC
CASSAPGGTYNEQFF
>TRBJ1-5|few|NA|TRBV10-3
TGTGCCATCAGTCGTCAGAGGGATAGCAATCAGCCCCAGCATTTT
CAISRQRDSNQPQHF
>TRBJ1-1|many|NA|TRBV15
TGTGCCACCAGCAGAGATTCGGCAGCTGGAATTCTGACTGAAGCTTTCTTT
CATSRDSAAGILTEAFF
>TRBJ2-6|many|NA|TRBV7-9
TGTGCCAGCAGCTCAGGACAGCCAGGAGCTGGGGCCAACGTCCTGACTTTC
CASSSGQPGAGANVLTF
>TRBJ2-1|NA|TRBD2|TRBV7-6
TGTGCCAGCAGCCCGGGACTAGCGGGAGGGTATGAGCAGTTCTTC
CASSPGLAGGYEQFF
>TRBJ1-6|many|NA|TRBV30
TGTGCCTGGACCGAGGACAGTTTCAAAATTAATTCACCCCTCCACTTT
CAWTEDSFKINSPLHF
>TRBJ1-2|many|NA|TRBV11-3
TGTGCCAGCAGCTTAGCCGGAAGGGACTCGGGGGGGACTGGCTACACCTTC
CASSLAGRDSGGTGYTF